This T cell receptor beta chain stems from a study of blood T cell repertoires in COVID-19. Study in general: Acute and convalescent COVID-19 specimens originated in the United States, Italy and Spain.

There are 12 residues in the CDR3. V lost 3 bases to trimming and J lost 9 bases, with 12 bases between them. Germline loops: CDR1 GTSNPN, CDR2 SVGIG (reference sequence). Original processing methods: Estimation of nucleated cell counts was performed using reference gene primer amplification. The data were produced by immunoSEQ multiplex PCR, yet TCRdb's version contains in-frame clones alone and is incomplete. That table gives V, J and clone size, and the DNA gave D and trimming. This repertoire shows 140,000 or so clones, more than 75% found once; its top ten account for 4.2%. The chain combines TRBV30 with TRBJ2-1; tentative D call: TRBD2 (5 bases). The TCR originated in a man aged 55 to 70 with acute or convalescent COVID-19. Material: peripheral blood. For the CDR3, the DNA is TGTGCCTGGAGAGGGAGCGGCGTTGAGCAGTTCTTC. Protein sequence: CAWRGSGVEQFF.